The clone carrying this TCR beta chain was picked up many times. Its antigen is not known. Library construction for TCR beta used iRepertoire HTBI primers and Arm-PCR of CDR3 regions. TCRdb passed the multiplex PCR reads through MiXCR, listing each CDR3 protein once. The data hold approximately 470,000 distinct CDR3 sequences, with around 15% observed a single time. The data originate from a study of regulatory T cells in long-lasting Graves disease. As for the study in general: Newly diagnosed Graves' patients had under 3 months of antithyroid drugs. Overall study findings and caveats: Possibly, too few samples lowered accuracy.

CDR1 is MDHEN, CDR2 SYDVKM, per germline. The V and J ends lost 6 bases and 0 bases, in that order; junction bases with no gene match: 8. The CDR3 totals 16 residues. Time point of the sample: newly diagnosed GD, antithyroid drugs for less than 3 months. From RNA extracted from PBMCs, the TCR library was made. A further study also used this sample, focusing on T cells in Graves' hyperthyroidism and ophthalmopathy. That source notes: Exclusion criteria comprised uncontrolled infection, other autoimmune disease, pregnancy or lactation.

The specimen was peripheral blood mononuclear cells (PBMCs), collected at new diagnosis, from a patient treated with antithyroid drugs. The chain uses TRBV28 and TRBJ2-1; 7 nucleotides align to TRBD2. This clonotype originated in a man aged 35-49 years with Graves disease. Here the CDR3 DNA reads TGTGCCAGCAGACCGGGACTACTGTTCTCCTACAATGAGCAGTTCTTC. The encoded protein is CASRPGLLFSYNEQFF.